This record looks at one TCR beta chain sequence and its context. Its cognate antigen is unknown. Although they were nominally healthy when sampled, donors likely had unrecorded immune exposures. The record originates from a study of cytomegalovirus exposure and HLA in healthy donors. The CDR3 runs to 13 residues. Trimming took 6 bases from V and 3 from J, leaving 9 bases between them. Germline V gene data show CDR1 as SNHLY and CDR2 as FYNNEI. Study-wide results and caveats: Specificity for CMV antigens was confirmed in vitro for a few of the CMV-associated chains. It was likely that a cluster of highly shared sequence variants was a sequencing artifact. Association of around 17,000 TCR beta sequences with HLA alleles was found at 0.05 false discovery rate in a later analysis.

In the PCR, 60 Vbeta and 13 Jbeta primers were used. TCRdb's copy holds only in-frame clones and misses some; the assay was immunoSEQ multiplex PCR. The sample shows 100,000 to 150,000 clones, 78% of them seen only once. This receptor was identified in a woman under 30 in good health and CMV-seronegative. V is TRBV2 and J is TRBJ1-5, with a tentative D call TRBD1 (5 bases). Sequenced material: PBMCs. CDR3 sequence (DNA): TGTGCCAGCAGGGACACTTTCAATCAGCCCCAGCATTTT. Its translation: CASRDTFNQPQHF.